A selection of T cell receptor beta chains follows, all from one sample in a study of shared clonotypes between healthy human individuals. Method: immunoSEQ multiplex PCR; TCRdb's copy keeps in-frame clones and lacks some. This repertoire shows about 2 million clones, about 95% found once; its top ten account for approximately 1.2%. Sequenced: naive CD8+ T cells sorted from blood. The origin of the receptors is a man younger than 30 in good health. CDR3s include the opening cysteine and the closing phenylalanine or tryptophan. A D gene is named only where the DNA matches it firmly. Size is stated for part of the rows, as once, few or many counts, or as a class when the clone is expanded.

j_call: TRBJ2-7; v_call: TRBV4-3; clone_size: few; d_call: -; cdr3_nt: TGCGCCAGCAGCCAAGATCTGGCGTACGAGCAGTACTTC; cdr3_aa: CASSQDLAYEQYF
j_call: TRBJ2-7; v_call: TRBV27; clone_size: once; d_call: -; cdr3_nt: TGTGCCAGCAGTCCAGAGAGGGGTTACTACGAGCAGTACTTC; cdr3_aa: CASSPERGYYEQYF
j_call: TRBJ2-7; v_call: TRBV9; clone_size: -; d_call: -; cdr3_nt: TGTGCCAGCAGCGTAGGGGTGGGAGTAGGGGAGCAGTACTTC; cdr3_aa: CASSVGVGVGEQYF
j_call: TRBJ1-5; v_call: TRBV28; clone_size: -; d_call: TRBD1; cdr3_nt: TGTGCCAGCAGTTTAGGTATGGCAGGGGGGACTCAGCCCCAGCATTTT; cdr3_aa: CASSLGMAGGTQPQHF
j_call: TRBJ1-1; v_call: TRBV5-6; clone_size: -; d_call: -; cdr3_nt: TGTGCCAGCAGCTTGGGTCCGGGGGGCAGGGTCACTGAAGCTTTCTTT; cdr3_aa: CASSLGPGGRVTEAFF
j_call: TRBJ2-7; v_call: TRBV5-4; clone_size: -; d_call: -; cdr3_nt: TGTGCCAGCACCGAGGACGGATCCTACGAGCAGTACTTC; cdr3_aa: CASTEDGSYEQYF
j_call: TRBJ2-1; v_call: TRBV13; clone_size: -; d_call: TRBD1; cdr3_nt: TGTGCCAGCAGCCAGGGACAGGGAGGCAGCAATGAGCAGTTCTTC; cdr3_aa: CASSQGQGGSNEQFF
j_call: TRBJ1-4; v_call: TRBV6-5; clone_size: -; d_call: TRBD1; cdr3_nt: TGTGCCAGCAGTTACTCAGGGGGCGGTCTATATGAAAAACTGTTTTTT; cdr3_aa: CASSYSGGGLYEKLFF
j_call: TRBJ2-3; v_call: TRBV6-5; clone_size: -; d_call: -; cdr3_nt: TGTGCCAGCAGTTACGCGGCGACAGGCACAGATACGCAGTATTTT; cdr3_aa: CASSYAATGTDTQYF
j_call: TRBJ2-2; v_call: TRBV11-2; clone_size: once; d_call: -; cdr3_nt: TGTGCCAGCAGTCCTCTCCTGGGCGGGGAGCTGTTTTTT; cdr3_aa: CASSPLLGGELFF
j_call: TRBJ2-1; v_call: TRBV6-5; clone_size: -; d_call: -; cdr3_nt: TGTGCCAGCAGTTACAGGGAGTACAATGAGCAGTTCTTC; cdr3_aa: CASSYREYNEQFF
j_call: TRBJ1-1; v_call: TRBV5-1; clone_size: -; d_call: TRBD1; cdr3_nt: TGCGCCAGCAGCGTGACAGGGGCCAACACTGAAGCTTTCTTT; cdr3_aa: CASSVTGANTEAFF
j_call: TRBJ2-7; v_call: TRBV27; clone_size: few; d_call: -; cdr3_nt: TGTGCCAGCAGTTTATCGGGCCACGAGCAGTACTTC; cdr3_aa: CASSLSGHEQYF
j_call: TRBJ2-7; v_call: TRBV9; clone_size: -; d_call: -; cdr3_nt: TGTGCCAGCAACAGGGACGGCGGAGACGAGCAGTACTTC; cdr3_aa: CASNRDGGDEQYF
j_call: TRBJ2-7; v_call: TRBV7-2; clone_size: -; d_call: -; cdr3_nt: TGTGCCAGCAGCTTTTTTAGCGGCAGCTCCTACGAGCAGTACTTC; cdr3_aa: CASSFFSGSSYEQYF
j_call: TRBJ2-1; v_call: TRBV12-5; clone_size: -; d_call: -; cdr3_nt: TGTGCTAGTATTGTGGGAGGTCAGGATGAGCAGTTCTTC; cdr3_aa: CASIVGGQDEQFF
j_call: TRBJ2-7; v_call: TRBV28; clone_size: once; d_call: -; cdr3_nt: TGTGCCAGCAAGGCTGGGGGAGACAGCTACGAGCAGTACTTC; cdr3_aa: CASKAGGDSYEQYF
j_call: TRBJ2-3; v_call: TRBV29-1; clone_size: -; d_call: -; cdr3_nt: TGCAGCGTTGAGGGTAGCGTGTCAAACACTGGGCCCCCAGATACGCAGTATTTT; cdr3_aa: CSVEGSVSNTGPPDTQYF
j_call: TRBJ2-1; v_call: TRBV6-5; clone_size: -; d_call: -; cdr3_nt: TGTGCCAGCAGCCCGGGCTACAATGAGCAGTTCTTC; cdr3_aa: CASSPGYNEQFF
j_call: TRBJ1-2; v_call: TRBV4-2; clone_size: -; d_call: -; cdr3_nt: TGTGCCAGCAGCGGCCGGGGTCGCTATGGCTACACCTTC; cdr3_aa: CASSGRGRYGYTF
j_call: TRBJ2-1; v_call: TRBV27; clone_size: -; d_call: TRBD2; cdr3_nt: TGTGCCAGCAGTCCTCTAGCGGGGGGCCGGAATGAGCAGTTCTTC; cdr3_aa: CASSPLAGGRNEQFF
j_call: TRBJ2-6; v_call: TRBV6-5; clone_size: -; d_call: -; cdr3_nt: TGTGCCAGCAGCCCACCCAGCTCTGGGGCCAACGTCCTGACTTTC; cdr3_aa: CASSPPSSGANVLTF
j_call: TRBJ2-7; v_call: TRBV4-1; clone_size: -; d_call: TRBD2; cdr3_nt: TGCGCCAGCAGCCCCGGGGGGGCGGGGTACGAGCAGTACTTC; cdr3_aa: CASSPGGAGYEQYF
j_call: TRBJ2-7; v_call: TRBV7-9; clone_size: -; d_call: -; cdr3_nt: TGTGCCAGCAGCCCACAGGACGGGGAGCAGTACTTC; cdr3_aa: CASSPQDGEQYF
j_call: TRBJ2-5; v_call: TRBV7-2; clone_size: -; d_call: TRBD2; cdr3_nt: TGTGCCAGCAGCCCCTTCGCACTAGCGGGAGCGGAGACCCAGTACTTC; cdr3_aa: CASSPFALAGAETQYF
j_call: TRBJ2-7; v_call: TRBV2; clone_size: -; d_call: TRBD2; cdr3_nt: TGTGCCATCGTAGCGGGTCCCTACGAGCAGTACTTC; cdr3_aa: CAIVAGPYEQYF
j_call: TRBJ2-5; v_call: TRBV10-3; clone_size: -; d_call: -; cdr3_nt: TGTGCCATCAGTGAGATGGGCGGCCAAGAGACCCAGTACTTC; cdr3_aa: CAISEMGGQETQYF
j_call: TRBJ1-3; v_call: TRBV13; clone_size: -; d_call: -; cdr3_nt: TGTGCCAGCAGCTTAGGCGGCAACTCTGGAAACACCATATATTTT; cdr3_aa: CASSLGGNSGNTIYF
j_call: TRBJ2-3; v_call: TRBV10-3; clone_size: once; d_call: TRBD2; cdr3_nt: TGTGCCATCAGTGATTTTGGAATGGGTCTAGCGGGAGTTGATGGCACAGATACGCAGTATTTT; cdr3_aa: CAISDFGMGLAGVDGTDTQYF
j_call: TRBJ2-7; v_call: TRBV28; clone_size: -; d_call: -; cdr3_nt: TGTGCCAGCAGTGTAGAAAGCTCCTACGAGCAGTACTTC; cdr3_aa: CASSVESSYEQYF
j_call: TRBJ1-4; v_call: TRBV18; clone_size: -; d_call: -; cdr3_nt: TGTGCCAGCTCACCCAATTCAGACAGGCTTAATGAAAAACTGTTTTTT; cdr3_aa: CASSPNSDRLNEKLFF
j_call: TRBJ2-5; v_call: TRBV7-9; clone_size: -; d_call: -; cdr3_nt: TGTGCCAGCAGCTTAGCTCTACAAGAGACCCAGTACTTC; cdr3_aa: CASSLALQETQYF
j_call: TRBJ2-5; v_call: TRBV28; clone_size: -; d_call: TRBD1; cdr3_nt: TGTGCCAGCTCCCAAGGGGGACAGGGGGCGGCCCCGAGGGAGACCCAGTACTTC; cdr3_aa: CASSQGGQGAAPRETQYF
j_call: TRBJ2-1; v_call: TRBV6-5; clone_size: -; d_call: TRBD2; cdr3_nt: TGTGCCAGCAGTTCCCAGCGGGAGGGCCTCGTTGAGCAGTTCTTC; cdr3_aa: CASSSQREGLVEQFF
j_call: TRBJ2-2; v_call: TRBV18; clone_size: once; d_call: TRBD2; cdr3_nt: TGTGCCAGCTCACCTACTAGCGGGATTAACACCGGGGAGCTGTTTTTT; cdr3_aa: CASSPTSGINTGELFF
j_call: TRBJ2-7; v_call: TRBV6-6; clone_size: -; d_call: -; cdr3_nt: TGTGCCAGCAGTTACGGGTCCGGGTTCGAGCAGTACTTC; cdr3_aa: CASSYGSGFEQYF
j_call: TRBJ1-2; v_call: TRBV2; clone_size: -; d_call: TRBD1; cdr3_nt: TGTGCCAGCAGTGAAGCGCTTCTATGGGACAGCGGGGCCTATGGCTACACCTTC; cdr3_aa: CASSEALLWDSGAYGYTF
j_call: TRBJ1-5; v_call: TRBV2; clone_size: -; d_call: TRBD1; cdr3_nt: TGTGCCAGCAGTGCCAGGTCTGACAGGGAGTTCCAGCCCCAGCATTTT; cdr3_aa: CASSARSDREFQPQHF
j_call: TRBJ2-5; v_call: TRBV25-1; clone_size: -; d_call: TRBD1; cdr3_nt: TGTGCCAGCAGAGACAGGGCGCGAGAGACCCAGTACTTC; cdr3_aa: CASRDRARETQYF
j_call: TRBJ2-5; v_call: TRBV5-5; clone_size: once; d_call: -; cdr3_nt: TGTGCCAGCAGCTCCCGGCCAGGAGGGCGAGGAGAGACCCAGTACTTC; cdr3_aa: CASSSRPGGRGETQYF
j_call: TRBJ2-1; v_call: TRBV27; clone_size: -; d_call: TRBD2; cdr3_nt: TGTGCCAGCAGTCCGGGGACTAGCGGGAGGGAGCAGTTCTTC; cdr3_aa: CASSPGTSGREQFF